The entry below describes one TCR beta chain. Its antigen is unknown. The data stem from a study of blood T cells in healthy people across ages. Study findings and constraints: Reliance upon unsorted PBMCs precluded definitive naive versus antigen-experienced comparison.

Trimming shortened V by 1 base and J by 7 bases, and 10 bases separated the two germline ends. Germline V gene lookup returns CDR1 MGHRA and CDR2 YSYEKL. The CDR3 is 13 residues long. A second about 7 to 12 cycle PCR used barcoded and J-beta primers. TCRdb processed the 5' RACE reads anew with MiXCR; each CDR3 protein has one entry. The sample yields 1,800,000 or so distinct CDR3 sequences, more than 35% seen once. The sequencing sample was made of blood. The sequence was collected from a human donor in good health. The J gene is TRBJ1-1, the V gene TRBV4-1; D unresolved. The CDR3 nucleotides read TGCGCCAGCAGCCAAGTGCTGAGGAGTGAAGCTTTCTTT. Protein sequence: CASSQVLRSEAFF.